The 10 T cell receptor beta chains reported below all come from one sample, sequenced in a study of cytomegalovirus exposure and HLA in healthy donors. It was with 60 Vbeta and 13 Jbeta primers that the PCR ran. Clones were read by immunoSEQ multiplex PCR, and TCRdb kept only the in-frame ones, dropping some. The table lists approximately 80,000 clones, 60% to 75% of them singletons. Specimen: PBMCs. These TCRs come from a middle-aged woman in good health and CMV-seropositive.

The V and J genes are TRBV23-1 and TRBJ2-3; tentative D call: TRBD1 (6 bases). TRBV23-1 is flagged as an ORF with uncertain function. There are 16 residues in the CDR3. V lost 0 bases and J 2 bases, leaving 12 bases between the germline ends. The CDR3 DNA reads as TGCGCCAGCAGTCAATCGGACAGATCTACCACAGATACGCAGTATTTT. This encodes CASSQSDRSTTDTQYF.

This rearrangement joins TRBV19 to TRBJ2-7, with TRBD1 as a possible D gene (6 bases). From germline, CDR1 is LNHDA and CDR2 SQIVND (reference sequence). With 7 bases removed from V and 4 bases from J, the gap between germline ends came to 23 bases. This CDR3 has 16 amino acids. The CDR3 is CASNPTAAADRYEQYF. CDR3 nucleotides: TGTGCCAGTAACCCGACTGCGGCAGCCGACAGGTACGAGCAGTACTTC.

The chain is built from TRBV12-5 and TRBJ2-2, with D possibly being TRBD2 (6 bases). V lost 2 bases to trimming and J lost 6 bases, with 16 bases between them. CDR3 size: 16 residues. The germline V gene encodes CDR1 LGHNT and CDR2 FRNRAP. CDR3 in DNA: TGTGCTAGTGGTTTGTTCCAGGGCGGGGTACCCGGGGAGCTGTTTTTT. Protein product: CASGLFQGGVPGELFF.

The chain joins TRBV6-1 to TRBJ1-1; the match to TRBD1 covers 7 bases. After removal of 2 bases from V and 4 bases from J, the junction contained 10 bases not matched to a gene. The CDR3 length is 16 residues. The germline gives CDR1 MNHNS, CDR2 SASEGT. In DNA, the CDR3 is TGTGCCAGCAGTGAAAATACAGGGGAAATGAGCACTGAAGCTTTCTTT. Its translation: CASSENTGEMSTEAFF.

J is TRBJ2-6 and V is TRBV4-2, with D possibly being TRBD2 (5 bases). Germline CDR1 reads LGHNA; CDR2 reads YNFKEQ. Trimming pared 2 bases from V and 0 bases from J, leaving 11 bases between. This CDR3 is built from 17 residues. In DNA, the CDR3 is TGTGCCAGCAGCCAAAGCGGCAGCTCCTCTGGGGCCAACGTCCTGACTTTC. Protein: CASSQSGSSSGANVLTF.

The chain employs TRBV5-5 and TRBJ1-5; D is uncertain. The CDR3 runs 15 residues. Germline assignment: CDR1 SGHKS and CDR2 YYEKEE (reference sequence). Between the trimmed V and J ends, which lost 4 bases and 0 bases, there was a span of 11 bases. CDR3 in amino acids: CASSPTKNSNQPQHF. The CDR3 DNA is TGTGCCAGCAGCCCCACAAAAAATAGCAATCAGCCCCAGCATTTT.

The table lists this clone with a few counts. This sequence joins TRBV7-9 and TRBJ1-2, with TRBD1 matching over 9 bases. V dropped 7 bases and J dropped 8; count of bases not matched to a gene: 17. In germline, CDR1 is SEHNR, CDR2 FQNEAQ (reference sequence). The CDR3 spans 16 residues. The DNA for the CDR3 is TGTGCCAGCACCCAAACCGGGACAGGGCCCTTTGGGGGCTACACCTTC. As protein: CASTQTGTGPFGGYTF.

This clone has just a few counts. The V and J genes are TRBV6-4 and TRBJ2-5; D unresolved. CDR1 and CDR2 from the germline V gene are MRHNA and SNTAGT. The CDR3 has 12 amino acids. V gave up 7 bases and J gave up 2 bases, with 8 bases separating them. The CDR3 DNA is TGTGCCAGCATTGGCTTGCAAGAGACCCAGTACTTC. This translates into CASIGLQETQYF.

The chain links TRBV15 to TRBJ2-1, with TRBD2 matching 14 bases. Germline V lookup: CDR1 LNHNV, CDR2 YYDKDF (reference sequence). CDR3 length: 16 residues. Trimming cost V 3 bases and J 5 bases; bases outside gene matches: 3. CDR3 sequence reads: CATSRRTSGGNNEQFF. The CDR3 region has the DNA TGTGCCACCAGCAGGCGGACTAGCGGGGGGAACAATGAGCAGTTCTTC.

J is TRBJ1-3 and V is TRBV6-5, with D unclear. The V gene lost 5 bases and the J gene lost 4 bases, with 12 bases spanning the gap. The germline gives CDR1 MNHEY, CDR2 SVGAGI. The CDR3 loop spans 14 amino acids. CDR3 bases: TGTGCCAGCAGTGGATCTAGAAAGGGAAACACCATATATTTT. This sequence encodes CASSGSRKGNTIYF.